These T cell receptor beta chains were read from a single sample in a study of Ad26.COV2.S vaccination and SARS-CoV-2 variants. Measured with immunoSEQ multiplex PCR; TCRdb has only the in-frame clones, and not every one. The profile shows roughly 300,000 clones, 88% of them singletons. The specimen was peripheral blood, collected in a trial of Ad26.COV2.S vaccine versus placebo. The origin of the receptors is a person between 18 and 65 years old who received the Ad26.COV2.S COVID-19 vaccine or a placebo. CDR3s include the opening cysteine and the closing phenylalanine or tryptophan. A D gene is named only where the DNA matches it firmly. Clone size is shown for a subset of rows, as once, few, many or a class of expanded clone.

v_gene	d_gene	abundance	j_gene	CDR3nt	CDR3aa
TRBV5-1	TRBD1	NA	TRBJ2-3	TGCGCCAGCAGCTGGGGACAGGTCACAGATACGCAGTATTTT	CASSWGQVTDTQYF
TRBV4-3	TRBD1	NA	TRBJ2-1	TGCGCCAGCAGCCATGGGGGGACAGGGGATTACAATGAGCAGTTCTTC	CASSHGGTGDYNEQFF
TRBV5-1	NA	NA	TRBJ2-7	TGCGCCAGCAGCTTGGAGGGACACTCCTACGAGCAGTACTTC	CASSLEGHSYEQYF
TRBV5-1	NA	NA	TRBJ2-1	TGCGCCAGCAGCTTGGCGGGGTTGAATGAGCAGTTCTTC	CASSLAGLNEQFF
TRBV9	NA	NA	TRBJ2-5	TGTGCCAGCAGCGCCGGTGGAGGTCGGGAGACCCAGTACTTC	CASSAGGGRETQYF
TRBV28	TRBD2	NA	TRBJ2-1	TGTGCCAGCCCACCGGGACTAGCGGAGGCCTACAATGAGCAGTTCTTC	CASPPGLAEAYNEQFF
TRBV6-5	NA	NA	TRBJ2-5	TGTGCCAGCAGTTACTCCGCACAAGAGACCCAGTACTTC	CASSYSAQETQYF
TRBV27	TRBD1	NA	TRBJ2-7	TGTGCCAGCAGTTGGGGACAGGGGGACTACGAGCAGTACTTC	CASSWGQGDYEQYF
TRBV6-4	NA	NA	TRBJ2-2	TGTGCCAGCAGTGACTCGGCTACGGCCACCGGGGAGCTGTTTTTT	CASSDSATATGELFF
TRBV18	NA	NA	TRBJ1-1	TGTGCCAGCTCAGCGTTGAACACTGAAGCTTTCTTT	CASSALNTEAFF
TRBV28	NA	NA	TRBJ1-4	TGTGCCAGCAGTCCGGACCAGTCGAATGAAAAACTGTTTTTT	CASSPDQSNEKLFF
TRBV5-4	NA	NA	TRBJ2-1	TGTGCCAGCAGCTCCCCACACAATGAGCAGTTCTTC	CASSSPHNEQFF
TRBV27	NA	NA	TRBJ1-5	TGTGCCAGCCCACGCAATCGGGGTTGCAATCAGCCCCAGCATTTT	CASPRNRGCNQPQHF
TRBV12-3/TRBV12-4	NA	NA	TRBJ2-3	TGTGCCAGCAGCCTGACGGACAATACGCAGTATTTT	CASSLTDNTQYF
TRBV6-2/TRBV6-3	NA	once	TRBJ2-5	TGTGCCAGCAGTAGGTTGGAGACCCAGTACTTC	CASSRLETQYF
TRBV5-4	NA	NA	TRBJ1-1	TGTGCCAGCAGCTTGGCCGGGGCAGCGGTGAACACTGAAGCTTTCTTT	CASSLAGAAVNTEAFF
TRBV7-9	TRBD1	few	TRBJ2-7	TGTGCCAGCAGCCTTACCCGGGACAGCCTCTACGAGCAGTACTTC	CASSLTRDSLYEQYF
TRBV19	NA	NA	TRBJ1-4	TGTGCCAGTAGTCTGAAGATAAAACTGTTTTTT	CASSLKIKLFF
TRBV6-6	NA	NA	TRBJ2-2	TGTGCCAGCAGTCCCCAGTCATGGGGGAATCTGGGTCGGGGGGAGCTGTTTTTT	CASSPQSWGNLGRGELFF
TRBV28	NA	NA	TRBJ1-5	TGTGCCAGCACCAAGTGGGGGGACACCCATCAGCCCCAGCATTTT	CASTKWGDTHQPQHF
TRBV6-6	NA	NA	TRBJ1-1	TGTGCCAGCAGTTACGAGGGGATGAACACTGAAGCTTTCTTT	CASSYEGMNTEAFF
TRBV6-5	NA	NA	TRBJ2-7	TGTGCCAGCAGTTACGGAGGCTCTGGGAACCCCTACGAGCAGTACTTC	CASSYGGSGNPYEQYF
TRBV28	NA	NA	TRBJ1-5	TGTGCCAGCGGTGTTGGCAATCAGCCCCAGCATTTT	CASGVGNQPQHF
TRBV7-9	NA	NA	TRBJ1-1	TGTGCCAGCAGCTTATTCTTGGGAATGAACACTGAAGCTTTCTTT	CASSLFLGMNTEAFF
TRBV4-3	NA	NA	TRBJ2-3	TGCGCCAGCAGCCAAGCACCCGCTACCACAGATACGCAGTATTTT	CASSQAPATTDTQYF
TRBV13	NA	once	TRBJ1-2	TGTGCCAGCACCCAACTCGGGGGGGACTATGGCTACACCTTC	CASTQLGGDYGYTF
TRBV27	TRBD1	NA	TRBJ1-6	TGTGCCAGCAGTTTAGGCCCGGGACAGGCGAGCTCCTATAATTCACCCCTCCACTTT	CASSLGPGQASSYNSPLHF
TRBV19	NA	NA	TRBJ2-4	TGTGCCAGTAGTATTGGAGGGGCCCTAGCCAAAAACATTCAGTACTTC	CASSIGGALAKNIQYF
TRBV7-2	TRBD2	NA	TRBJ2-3	TGTGCCAGCAGCCTGCGGGAGGGTGGCGATACGCAGTATTTT	CASSLREGGDTQYF
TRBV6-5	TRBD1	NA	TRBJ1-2	TGTGCCAGCAGGGGGTTGGGGACAGGCTATGGCTACACCTTC	CASRGLGTGYGYTF
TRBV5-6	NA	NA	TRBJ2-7	TGTGCCAGCAGCTTGTCAGGGGTTGGCTACGAGCAGTACTTC	CASSLSGVGYEQYF
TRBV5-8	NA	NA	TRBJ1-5	TGTGCCAGCAGCTTGCTGGGGGGTGCTCAGCCCCAGCATTTT	CASSLLGGAQPQHF
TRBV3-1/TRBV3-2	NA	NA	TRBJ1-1	TGTGCCAGCAGCCAAGAAAGGTGGACTGAAGCTTTCTTT	CASSQERWTEAFF
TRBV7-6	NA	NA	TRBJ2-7	TGTGCCAGCAGCCCGGGGATCTACGAGCAGTACTTC	CASSPGIYEQYF
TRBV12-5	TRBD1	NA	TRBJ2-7	TGTGCTAGTGGTTTGGGAACAGGGGCCTACGAGCAGTACTTC	CASGLGTGAYEQYF
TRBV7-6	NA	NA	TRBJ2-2	TGTGCCAGCAGTCACTCCGGGCATATCGACGGCGGGGAGCTGTTTTTT	CASSHSGHIDGGELFF
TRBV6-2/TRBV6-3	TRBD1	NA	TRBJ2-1	TGTGCCAGCAGTTACTCGACGGGGCAGGGGGCCCTCAACTCCTACAATGAGCAGTTCTTC	CASSYSTGQGALNSYNEQFF
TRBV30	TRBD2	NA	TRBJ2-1	TGTGCCTGGAGTTCGATGGGGCTAGCGGGAGTAAGGCTGTTCTTC	CAWSSMGLAGVRLFF
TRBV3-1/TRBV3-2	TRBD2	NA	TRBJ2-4	TGTGCCAGCAGCCGCGGGACTAGCGGCCTGTCTGACATTCAGTACTTC	CASSRGTSGLSDIQYF
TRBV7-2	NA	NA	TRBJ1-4	TGTGCCAGCAGCAGGGAGCCAATTTCTAATGAAAAACTGTTTTTT	CASSREPISNEKLFF
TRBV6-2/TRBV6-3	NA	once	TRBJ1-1	TGTGCCAGCAGTTTCCGGGACTCAGGGAGGAGAGCTTTCTTT	CASSFRDSGRRAFF
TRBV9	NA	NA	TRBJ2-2	TGTGCCAGCAGCGTAGACCCCGGGCTTTACACCGGGGAGCTGTTTTTT	CASSVDPGLYTGELFF
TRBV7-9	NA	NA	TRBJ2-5	TGTGCCAGCAGCTTAGTGACAGCTCAAGAGACCCAGTACTTC	CASSLVTAQETQYF
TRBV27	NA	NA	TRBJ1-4	TGTGCCAGCAGGAGTGGGGGGGCAGGTGAAAAACTGTTTTTT	CASRSGGAGEKLFF
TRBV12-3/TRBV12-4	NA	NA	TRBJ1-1	TGTGCCAGCAGTTTTCGGCGAGGGGCTTTCTTT	CASSFRRGAFF
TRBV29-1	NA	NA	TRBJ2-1	TGCAGCGCCGATTCGGCCCTTGGGGATGAGCAGTTCTTC	CSADSALGDEQFF
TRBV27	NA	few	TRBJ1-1	TGTGCCAGCAGTTTACGTGGGAACACTGAAGCTTTCTTT	CASSLRGNTEAFF
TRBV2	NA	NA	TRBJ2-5	TGTGCCAGCAGTGAAGCCGCAGAGACCCAGTACTTC	CASSEAAETQYF
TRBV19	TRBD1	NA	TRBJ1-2	TGTGCCAGTAGGGGGGACAGGGGGCTTTCCTATGGCTACACCTTC	CASRGDRGLSYGYTF
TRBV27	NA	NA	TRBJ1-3	TGTGCCAGCAGTTTACGGGCGGGGCATGGAAACACCATATATTTT	CASSLRAGHGNTIYF
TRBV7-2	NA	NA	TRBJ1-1	TGTGCCAGCAGCGCACAGGTACAGAACACTGAAGCTTTCTTT	CASSAQVQNTEAFF
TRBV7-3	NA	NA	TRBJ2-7	TGTGCCAGCAGCCTAGGTGGCAGACAGTACGAGCAGTACTTC	CASSLGGRQYEQYF
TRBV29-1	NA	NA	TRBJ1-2	TGCAGCATCCGGACAGTTAACTATGGCTACACCTTC	CSIRTVNYGYTF
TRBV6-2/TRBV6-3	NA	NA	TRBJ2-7	TGTGCCAGCAGTTACCCCGCCAAGACGAGTTACGAGCAGTACTTC	CASSYPAKTSYEQYF
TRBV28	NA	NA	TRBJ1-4	TGTGCCAGCAGTTTCGTCAGGAAGGATAATGAAAAACTGTTTTTT	CASSFVRKDNEKLFF
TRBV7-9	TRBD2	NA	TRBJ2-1	TGTGCCAGCAGTATTGCGGGGGGAGGGCCGGGGGATGAGCAGTTCTTC	CASSIAGGGPGDEQFF
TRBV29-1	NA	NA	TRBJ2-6	TGCAGCGTTGATGTCTCTGGGGCCAACGTCCTGACTTTC	CSVDVSGANVLTF